The 20 T cell receptor beta chains presented below share a single source sample, sequenced in a study of persistence of HIV-infected CD4 T cells. Nonspecific anti-CD3/anti-CD28 bead stimulation represents the broad CD4+ T cell repertoire. CD4+ T cells upregulating both CD40 ligand and CD69 were sorted as responding cells. Sequencing used immunoSEQ version 4 in survey mode. Generated by immunoSEQ multiplex PCR, the TCRdb table keeps only in-frame clones and is missing some. This sample has under 50,000 clones, with 91% found just once. Their cognate antigens are unknown. Source: CD4+ T cells sorted from PBMCs after roughly 20-hour stimulation, taken from a patient who received antiretroviral therapy. These receptors all stem from an adult man with HIV who was CMV-seropositive.

This chain uses TRBV9 with TRBJ1-2; TRBD1 matches at 9 bases. Germline CDR1 reads SGDLS; CDR2 reads YYNGEE. This CDR3 is 15 amino acids long. The trim removed 0 bases at V and 14 bases at J, leaving 14 bases unmatched. CDR3 in amino acids: CASSVAPWGQGVQTF. The CDR3 region has the DNA TGTGCCAGCAGCGTAGCCCCGTGGGGACAGGGAGTTCAAACCTTC.

This sequence joins TRBV12-5 and TRBJ2-7; the match to TRBD1 covers 9 bases. V gave up 0 bases and J gave up 4 bases; unmatched junction bases: 13. This CDR3 is built from 18 residues. CDR1 and CDR2 from the germline V gene are LGHNT and FRNRAP. CDR3 protein: CASGLVLGGQGIQYEQYF. DNA of the CDR3: TGTGCTAGTGGTTTGGTACTGGGGGGACAGGGAATCCAGTACGAGCAGTACTTC.

The V gene is TRBV5-1, the J gene TRBJ2-7; 11 bases line up with TRBD1. Germline V lookup: CDR1 SGHRS, CDR2 YFSETQ. There are 15 residues in the CDR3. J was trimmed by 2 bases and V by 2 bases; bases with no gene match: 3. This CDR3 is CASSFGTGGTYEQYF. The DNA for the CDR3 is TGCGCCAGCAGCTTTGGGACAGGGGGGACCTACGAGCAGTACTTC.

This clone appeared once. The gene calls are TRBV5-1 and TRBJ2-3; maybe TRBD1 (6 bases). Germline lookup yields CDR1 SGHRS and CDR2 YFSETQ. The germline V and J ends were trimmed by 4 bases and 0 bases, with 15 bases remaining between them. CDR3 length: 16 residues. CDR3 sequence (DNA): TGCGCCAGCAGCGGGTACAGGGAGATAAGCACAGATACGCAGTATTTT. This gives the protein CASSGYREISTDTQYF.

V usage is TRBV7-9 and J usage is TRBJ2-7; D may be TRBD1 (5 bases). V was clipped by 3 bases and J by 3 bases, with 9 bases between them. CDR1 SEHNR and CDR2 FQNEAQ come from the germline V gene (reference sequence). The CDR3 covers 13 residues. The CDR3 loop reads CASSFGQGYEQYF. Written as DNA, the CDR3 is TGTGCCAGCAGCTTTGGGCAGGGCTACGAGCAGTACTTC.

This clone was counted a single time. This chain connects TRBV9 to TRBJ1-5; D not certain. This CDR3 has 14 amino acids. Germline assignment: CDR1 SGDLS and CDR2 YYNGEE. Trimming pared 0 bases from V and 1 base from J, leaving 5 bases between. This chain's CDR3 is CASSVGGSNQPQHF. CDR3 in DNA: TGTGCCAGCAGCGTAGGTGGGAGCAATCAGCCCCAGCATTTT.

This clone came up once. This sequence joins TRBV21-1 and TRBJ2-1; the table's D call, TRBD1, was not checked against the DNA. TRBV21-1 has pseudogene status. The length of the CDR3 is 15 residues. The CDR3 DNA follows: TGTGCCAGCAGCAAAGGTCCCAAACAGGGGGATGAGCAGTTCTTC. This codes for CASSKGPKQGDEQFF.

This clone was seen only once. This rearrangement joins TRBV10-3 to TRBJ2-3, with 8 nucleotides matching TRBD2. The trim removed 5 bases at V and 6 bases at J, leaving 1 base unmatched. Germline values: CDR1 ENHRY, CDR2 SYGVKD. This CDR3 spans 12 amino acids. The CDR3 spells CAISREGDTQYF. DNA of the CDR3: TGTGCCATCAGTCGGGAGGGGGATACGCAGTATTTT.

This rearrangement joins TRBV5-1 to TRBJ2-6; D call uncertain. With 7 bases removed from V and 0 bases from J, the gap between germline ends came to 8 bases. CDR1 and CDR2 from the germline V gene are SGHRS and YFSETQ. This CDR3 is 14 amino acids long. In DNA form, the CDR3 reads TGCGCCAGCCGAGTGGTCTCTGGGGCCAACGTCCTGACTTTC. Translating gives CASRVVSGANVLTF.

The CDR3 nucleotides read TGTGCCAGCACCCCCAAGGCGGCAGGGGGCTGGAGAAACACTGAAGCTTTCTTT. This gives the protein CASTPKAAGGWRNTEAFF. The rearrangement uses TRBV27 and TRBJ1-1; 8 bases are a match to TRBD1. The germline gives CDR1 MNHEY, CDR2 SMNVEV (reference sequence). This CDR3 region has 18 residues. Trimming removed 7 bases from V and 2 bases from J; junction bases left unmatched: 18.

This clone appeared a single time. V and J are TRBV4-1 and TRBJ1-2, with 8 bases that match TRBD1. The CDR3 has 15 residues. Germline V gene sequence: CDR1 MGHRA, CDR2 YSYEKL. The trim removed 1 base at V and 2 bases at J, leaving 3 bases unmatched. The chain's CDR3 is CASSQGTGKNYGYTF. The CDR3 nucleotides read TGCGCCAGCAGCCAAGGGACAGGGAAAAACTATGGCTACACCTTC.

The chain carries TRBV4-2 and TRBJ2-3; no clear D. The germline V gene encodes CDR1 LGHNA and CDR2 YNFKEQ. CDR3 length: 12 amino acids. V was trimmed by 1 base and J by 8 bases, leaving 7 bases between them. The DNA of the CDR3 is TGTGCCAGCAGCCAAGTGGGCGGTACGCAGTATTTT. Its translation: CASSQVGGTQYF.

The J gene is TRBJ2-7, the V gene TRBV19; 10 nucleotides match TRBD1. V lost 6 bases, J lost 2 bases, and 4 bases stayed unmatched. Per the germline V gene, CDR1 is LNHDA and CDR2 is SQIVND (reference sequence). There are 14 residues in the CDR3. Here the CDR3 DNA reads TGTGCCAGTAGCCGGACAGGGGGGACCTACGAGCAGTACTTC. It yields the protein CASSRTGGTYEQYF.

The genes are TRBV19 and TRBJ2-1; TRBD2 is a possible D gene (6 bases). Germline CDR1 and CDR2: LNHDA and SQIVND (reference sequence). This CDR3 comprises 15 residues. V was pared by 7 bases and J by 5 bases, with 18 bases between. The CDR3 sequence: CASTPGVGGHNEQFF. CDR3 in DNA: TGTGCCAGTACCCCGGGGGTCGGTGGGCACAATGAGCAGTTCTTC. The entire variable domain, with the rest obtained from reference TRBV19 and TRBJ2-1, is as follows: DGGITQSPKYLFRKEGQNVTLSCEQNLNHDAMYWYRQDPGQGLRLIYYSQIVNDFQKGDIAEGYSVSREKKESFPLTVTSAQKNPTAFYLCASTPGVGGHNEQFFGPGTRLTVL.

The chain carries TRBV24-1 and TRBJ1-5, with D tentatively TRBD1 (5 bases). Trimming left V 6 bases short and J 2 bases short, with 16 bases between. CDR1 and CDR2 (germline): KGHDR, SFDVKD. The CDR3 has 16 residues. CDR3 sequence reads: CATSTPGEDGNQPQHF. CDR3 DNA: TGTGCCACCAGTACTCCGGGGGAGGATGGCAATCAGCCCCAGCATTTT.

The V gene is TRBV7-2, the J gene TRBJ1-3, with no clear D. Trimming removed 6 bases at V and 0 bases at J, with 12 bases between. Germline lookup yields CDR1 SGHTA and CDR2 FQGNSA. The CDR3 is 15 amino acids. CDR3 region: CASRHPEVSGNTIYF. DNA for the CDR3: TGTGCCAGCAGACATCCGGAAGTCTCTGGAAACACCATATATTTT. Full variable domain (remainder filled in from reference TRBV7-2 and TRBJ1-3): GAGVSQSPSNKVTEKGKDVELRCDPISGHTALYWYRQSLGQGLEFLIYFQGNSAPDKSGLPSDRFSAERTGGSVSTLTIQRTQQEDSAVYLCASRHPEVSGNTIYFGEGSWLTVV.

The chain recombines TRBV7-9 with TRBJ2-1, with D possibly TRBD2 on 6 matching bases. V dropped 0 bases and J dropped 0 bases, with 12 bases sitting between them. CDR3 length equals 17 residues. Germline V gives CDR1 SEHNR, CDR2 FQNEAQ (reference sequence). CDR3 protein: CASSLASGRFSYNEQFF. CDR3 nucleotide sequence: TGTGCCAGCAGCTTAGCTAGCGGTCGATTCTCCTACAATGAGCAGTTCTTC.

This clone was observed once. The chain links TRBV20-1 to TRBJ2-1; 14 bases match TRBD2. Germline CDR1 DFQATT, CDR2 SNEGSKA (reference sequence). V dropped 3 bases and J dropped 13; count of bases not matched to a gene: 11. The CDR3 totals 15 residues. The CDR3 nucleotides are TGCAGTGCTAGTGCCGGGACTAGCGGGGGCAGAACACAGTTCTTC. It codes for CSASAGTSGGRTQFF.

For the CDR3, the DNA is TGTGCCAGCAGTGAAGTATGGGCCTCCTACGAGCAGTACTTC. Translated: CASSEVWASYEQYF. This chain joins TRBV6-1 and TRBJ2-7; D remains unclear. The length of the CDR3 is 14 residues. Trimming left V 1 base short and J 0 bases short, with 7 bases between. Germline V lookup: CDR1 MNHNS, CDR2 SASEGT.

The genes are TRBV28 and TRBJ1-6; 9 bases are a match to TRBD1. Germline assignment: CDR1 MDHEN and CDR2 SYDVKM. The V gene end was trimmed by 4 bases and the J gene end by 6 bases; junction bases not matched to a gene: 4. The CDR3 length is 15 residues. CDR3 in amino acids: CASSSDRGINSPLHF. CDR3 nucleotide sequence: TGTGCCAGCAGTTCGGACAGGGGTATTAATTCACCCCTCCACTTT.